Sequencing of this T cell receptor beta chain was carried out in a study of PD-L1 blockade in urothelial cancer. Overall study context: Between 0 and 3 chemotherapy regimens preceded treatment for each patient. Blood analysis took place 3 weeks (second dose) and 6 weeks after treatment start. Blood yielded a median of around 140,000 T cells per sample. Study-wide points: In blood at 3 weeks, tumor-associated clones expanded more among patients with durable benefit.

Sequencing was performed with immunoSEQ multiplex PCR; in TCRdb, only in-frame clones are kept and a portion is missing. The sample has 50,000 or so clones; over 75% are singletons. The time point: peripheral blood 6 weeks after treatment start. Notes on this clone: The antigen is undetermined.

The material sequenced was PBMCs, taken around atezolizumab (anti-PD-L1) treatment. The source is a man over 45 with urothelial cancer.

CDR3 sequence reads: CASSLLSVAGDQPQHF. CDR3 DNA: TGTGCCAGCAGTTTATTAAGCGTAGCGGGGGATCAGCCCCAGCATTTT. The J gene is TRBJ1-5, the V gene TRBV28, with a tentative D call TRBD1 (5 bases). The CDR3 length is 16 residues. Looked up from germline, CDR1 is MDHEN and CDR2 is SYDVKM. With 1 base removed from V and 5 bases from J, the gap between germline ends came to 15 bases.